This TCR beta chain was obtained from a study of shared clonotypes between healthy human individuals. General observations from the study: Represented diversity, genetic and exposure-history alike, was limited by few donors. Blood alone was sampled, and tissue repertoires likely differ.

In regard to this clone: Its target is not known.

Here immunoSEQ multiplex PCR was the method, and the copy in TCRdb shows in-frame clones only, minus some. The table records approximately 500,000 clones, 90% to 96% of them present only once. The V gene's germline CDR1 is MNHNY and CDR2 SVGAGI (reference sequence). Trimming cost V 6 bases and J 1 base, with 13 bases left between them. The CDR3 runs 14 residues. The source of this sequence is a young woman in good health. Material for sequencing was naive CD4+ T cells sorted from blood. This sample's subset: CD45RA+ positively selected. The J gene is TRBJ2-7, the V gene TRBV6-6, with D tentatively TRBD2 (6 bases). In DNA, the CDR3 is TGTGCCAGCAGCATACAACGGGAGTCCTACGAGCAGTACTTC. Protein: CASSIQRESYEQYF.